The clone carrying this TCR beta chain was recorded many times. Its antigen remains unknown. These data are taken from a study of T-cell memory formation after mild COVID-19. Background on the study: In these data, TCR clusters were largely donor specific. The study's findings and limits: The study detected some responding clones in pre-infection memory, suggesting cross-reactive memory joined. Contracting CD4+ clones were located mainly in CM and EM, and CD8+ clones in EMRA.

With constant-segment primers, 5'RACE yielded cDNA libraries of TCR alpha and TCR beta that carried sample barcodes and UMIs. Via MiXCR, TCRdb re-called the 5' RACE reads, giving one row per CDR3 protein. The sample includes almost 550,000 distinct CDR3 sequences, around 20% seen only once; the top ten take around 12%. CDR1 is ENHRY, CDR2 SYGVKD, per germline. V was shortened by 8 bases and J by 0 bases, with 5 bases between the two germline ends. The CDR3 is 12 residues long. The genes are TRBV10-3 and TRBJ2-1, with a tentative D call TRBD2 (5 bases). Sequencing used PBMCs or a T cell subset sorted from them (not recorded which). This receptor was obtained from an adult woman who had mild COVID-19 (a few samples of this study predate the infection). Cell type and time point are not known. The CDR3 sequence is CAIEGSYNEQFF. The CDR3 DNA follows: TGTGCCATCGAGGGCTCCTACAATGAGCAGTTCTTC.